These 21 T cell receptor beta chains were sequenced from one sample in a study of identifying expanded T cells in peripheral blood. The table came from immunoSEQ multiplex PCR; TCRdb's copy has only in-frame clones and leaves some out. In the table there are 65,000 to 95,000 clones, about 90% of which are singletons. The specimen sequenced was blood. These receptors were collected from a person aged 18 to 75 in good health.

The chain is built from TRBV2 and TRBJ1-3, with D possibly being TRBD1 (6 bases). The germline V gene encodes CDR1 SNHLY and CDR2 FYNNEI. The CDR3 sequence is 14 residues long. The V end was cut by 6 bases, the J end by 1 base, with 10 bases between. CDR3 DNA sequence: TGTGCCAGCAGCCCAACAGGGTCTGGAAACACCATATATTTT. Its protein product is CASSPTGSGNTIYF.

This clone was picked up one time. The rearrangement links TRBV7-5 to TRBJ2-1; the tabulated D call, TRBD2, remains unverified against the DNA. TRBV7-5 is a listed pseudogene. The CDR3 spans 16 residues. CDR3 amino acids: CVRSLARTSGGDEQFF. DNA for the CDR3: TGTGTCAGAAGCTTAGCCCGCACTAGCGGAGGCGATGAGCAGTTCTTC.

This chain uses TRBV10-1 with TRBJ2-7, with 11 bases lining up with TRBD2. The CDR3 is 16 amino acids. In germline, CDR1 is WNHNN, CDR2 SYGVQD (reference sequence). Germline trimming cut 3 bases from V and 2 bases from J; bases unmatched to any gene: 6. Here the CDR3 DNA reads TGCGCCAGCAGTGACCAAACTAGCGGGAGCGCCTACGAGCAGTACTTC. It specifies CASSDQTSGSAYEQYF.

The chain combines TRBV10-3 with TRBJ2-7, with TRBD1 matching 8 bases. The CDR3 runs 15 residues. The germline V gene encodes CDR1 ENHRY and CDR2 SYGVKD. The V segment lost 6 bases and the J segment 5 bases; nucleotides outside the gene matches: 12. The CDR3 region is CAIRGSQGARDEQYF. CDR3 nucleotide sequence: TGTGCCATCAGGGGATCGCAGGGGGCGCGGGACGAGCAGTACTTC.

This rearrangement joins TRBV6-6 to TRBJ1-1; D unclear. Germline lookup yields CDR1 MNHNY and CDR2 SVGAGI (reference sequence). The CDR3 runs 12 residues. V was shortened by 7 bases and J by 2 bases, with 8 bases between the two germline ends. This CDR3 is CASTNQNTEAFF. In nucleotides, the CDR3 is TGTGCCAGCACCAACCAAAACACTGAAGCTTTCTTT.

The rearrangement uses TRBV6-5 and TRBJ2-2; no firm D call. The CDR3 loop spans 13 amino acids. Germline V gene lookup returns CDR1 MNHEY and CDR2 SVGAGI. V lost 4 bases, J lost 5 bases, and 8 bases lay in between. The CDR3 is CASSSRGTGELFF. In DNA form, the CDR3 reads TGTGCCAGCAGTTCCCGAGGAACCGGGGAGCTGTTTTTT.

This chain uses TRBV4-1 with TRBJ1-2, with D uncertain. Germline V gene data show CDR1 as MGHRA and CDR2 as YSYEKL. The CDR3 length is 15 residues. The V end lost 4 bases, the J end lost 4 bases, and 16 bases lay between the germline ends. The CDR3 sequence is CASSPQNQVAYGYTF. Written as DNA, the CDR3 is TGCGCCAGCAGCCCCCAGAACCAAGTAGCCTATGGCTACACCTTC.

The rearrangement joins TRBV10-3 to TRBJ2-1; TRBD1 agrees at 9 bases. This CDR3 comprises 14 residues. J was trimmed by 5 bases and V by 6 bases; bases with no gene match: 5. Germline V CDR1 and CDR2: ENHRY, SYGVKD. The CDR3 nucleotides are TGTGCCATCAGGGGGGACAGGGACAACAATGAGCAGTTCTTC. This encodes CAIRGDRDNNEQFF.

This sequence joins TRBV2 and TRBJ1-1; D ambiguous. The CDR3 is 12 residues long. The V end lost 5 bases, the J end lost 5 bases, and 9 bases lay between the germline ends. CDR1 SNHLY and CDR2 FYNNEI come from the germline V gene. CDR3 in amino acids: CASSRSLTEAFF. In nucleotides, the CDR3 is TGTGCCAGCAGTCGAAGTTTGACTGAAGCTTTCTTT.

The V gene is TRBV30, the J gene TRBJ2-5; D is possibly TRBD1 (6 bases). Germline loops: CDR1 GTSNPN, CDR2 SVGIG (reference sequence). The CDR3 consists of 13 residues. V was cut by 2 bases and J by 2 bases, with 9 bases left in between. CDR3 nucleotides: TGTGCCTGGAGTTCAGGGGTTCAAGAGACCCAGTACTTC. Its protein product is CAWSSGVQETQYF.

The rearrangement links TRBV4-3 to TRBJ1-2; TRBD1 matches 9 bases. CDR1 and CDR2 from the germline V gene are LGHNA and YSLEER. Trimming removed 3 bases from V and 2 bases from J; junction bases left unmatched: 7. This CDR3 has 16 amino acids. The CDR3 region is CASSQDRGTGNYGYTF. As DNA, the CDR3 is TGCGCCAGCAGCCAGGACCGAGGGACAGGGAACTATGGCTACACCTTC.

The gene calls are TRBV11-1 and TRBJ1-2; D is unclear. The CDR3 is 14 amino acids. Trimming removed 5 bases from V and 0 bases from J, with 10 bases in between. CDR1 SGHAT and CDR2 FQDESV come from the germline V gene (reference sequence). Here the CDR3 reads CASSLGAANYGYTF. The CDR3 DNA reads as TGTGCCAGCAGCCTGGGCGCAGCTAACTATGGCTACACCTTC.

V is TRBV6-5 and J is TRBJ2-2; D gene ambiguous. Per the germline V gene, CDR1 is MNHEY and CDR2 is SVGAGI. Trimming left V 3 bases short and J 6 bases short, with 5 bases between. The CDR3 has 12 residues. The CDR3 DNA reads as TGTGCCAGCAGTTATTTGGCCGGGGAGCTGTTTTTT. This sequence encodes CASSYLAGELFF.

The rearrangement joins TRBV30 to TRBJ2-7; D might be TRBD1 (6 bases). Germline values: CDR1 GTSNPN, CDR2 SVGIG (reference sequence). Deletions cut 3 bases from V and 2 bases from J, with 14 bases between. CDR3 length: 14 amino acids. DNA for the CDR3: TGTGCCTGGAGATCAGTAGGGGGTCCCTACGAGCAGTACTTC. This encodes CAWRSVGGPYEQYF. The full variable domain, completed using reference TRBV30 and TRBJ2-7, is SQTIHQWPATLVQPVGSPLSLECTVEGTSNPNLYWYRQAAGRGLQLLFYSVGIGQISSEVPQNLSASRPQDRQFILSSKKLLLSDSGFYLCAWRSVGGPYEQYFGPGTRLTVT.

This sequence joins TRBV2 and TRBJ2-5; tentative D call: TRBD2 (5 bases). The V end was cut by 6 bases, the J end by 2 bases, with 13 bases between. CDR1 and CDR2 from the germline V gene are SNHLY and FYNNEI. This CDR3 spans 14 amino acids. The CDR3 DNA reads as TGTGCCAGCAGGATGGACTGGACTCAAGAGACCCAGTACTTC. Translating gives CASRMDWTQETQYF.

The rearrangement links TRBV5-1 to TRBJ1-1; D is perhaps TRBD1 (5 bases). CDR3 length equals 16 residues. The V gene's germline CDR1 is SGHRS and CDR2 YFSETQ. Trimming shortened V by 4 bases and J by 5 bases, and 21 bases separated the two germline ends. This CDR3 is CASSPGTARLGTEAFF. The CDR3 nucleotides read TGCGCCAGCAGCCCCGGGACCGCAAGGTTGGGGACTGAAGCTTTCTTT.

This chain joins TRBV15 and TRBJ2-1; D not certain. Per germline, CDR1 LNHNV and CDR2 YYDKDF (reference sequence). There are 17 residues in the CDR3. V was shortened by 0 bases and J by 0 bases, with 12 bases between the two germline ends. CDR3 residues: CATSRDRMVSSYNEQFF. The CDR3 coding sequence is TGTGCCACCAGCAGAGATCGTATGGTGAGCTCCTACAATGAGCAGTTCTTC.

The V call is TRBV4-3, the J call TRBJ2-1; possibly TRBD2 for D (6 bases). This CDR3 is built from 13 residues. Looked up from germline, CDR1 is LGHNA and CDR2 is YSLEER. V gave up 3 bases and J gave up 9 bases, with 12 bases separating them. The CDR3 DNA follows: TGCGCCAGCAGCCACCAGGGAGGTACTGAGCAGTTCTTC. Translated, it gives CASSHQGGTEQFF.

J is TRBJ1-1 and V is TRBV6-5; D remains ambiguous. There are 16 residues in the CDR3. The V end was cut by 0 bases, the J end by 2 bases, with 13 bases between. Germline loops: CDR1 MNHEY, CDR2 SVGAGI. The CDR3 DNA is TGTGCCAGCAGTTACTCGTACGGCGGGAAAAACACTGAAGCTTTCTTT. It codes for CASSYSYGGKNTEAFF.

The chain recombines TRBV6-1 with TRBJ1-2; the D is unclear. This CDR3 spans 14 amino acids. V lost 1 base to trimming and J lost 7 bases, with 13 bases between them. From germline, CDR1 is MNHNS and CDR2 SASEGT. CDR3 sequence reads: CASSEEAGIGGYTF. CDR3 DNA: TGTGCCAGCAGTGAAGAAGCCGGCATAGGTGGCTACACCTTC.

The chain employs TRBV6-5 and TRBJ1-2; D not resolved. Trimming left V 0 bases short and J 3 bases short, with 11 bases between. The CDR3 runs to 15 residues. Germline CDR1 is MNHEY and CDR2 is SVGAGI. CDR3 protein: CASSYSRALDYGYTF. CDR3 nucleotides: TGTGCCAGCAGTTACTCGCGGGCGCTCGACTATGGCTACACCTTC.